This paragraph reports one TCR beta chain. Antigen specificity is unknown. Trimming took 0 bases from V and 2 from J; bases not matched to a gene: 4. Germline CDR1 reads SGHRS; CDR2 reads YFSETQ. The CDR3 is 15 amino acids. The assay was immunoSEQ multiplex PCR, and TCRdb's table has in-frame clones only and misses some. The sample holds more than 85,000 clones, about 89% seen once. This sample was taken from a study of T cell responses to AZD1222 COVID-19 vaccine. Findings and caveats of the study: The study identified only 6 or 7 AZD1222 recipients as seropositive at baseline. White British people made up most donors, females outnumbered males, and clonal diversity was possibly underestimated. The CD4 TCRs associated with vaccination extended across spike and predominated at 160-218 and 743-854. The study found Spike-specific TCR breadth and depth rose after two AZD1222 doses.

The input for sequencing was peripheral blood, taken 28 days after the second AZD1222 dose. The chain has TRBV5-1 and TRBJ2-7; 8 bases fit TRBD1. This clonotype was sampled from an adult who received the AZD1222 COVID-19 vaccine. CDR3 protein: CASSLAGTGAYEQYF. The DNA of the CDR3 is TGCGCCAGCAGCTTGGCGGGGACAGGCGCCTACGAGCAGTACTTC.